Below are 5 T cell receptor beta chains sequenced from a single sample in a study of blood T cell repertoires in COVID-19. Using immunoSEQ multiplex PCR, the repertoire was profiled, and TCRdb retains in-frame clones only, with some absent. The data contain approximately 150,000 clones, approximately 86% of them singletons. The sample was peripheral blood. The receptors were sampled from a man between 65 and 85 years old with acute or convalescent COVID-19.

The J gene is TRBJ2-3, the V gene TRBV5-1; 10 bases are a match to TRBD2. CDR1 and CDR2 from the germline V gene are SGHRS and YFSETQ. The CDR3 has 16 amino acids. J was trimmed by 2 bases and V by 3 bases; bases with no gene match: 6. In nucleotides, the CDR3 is TGCGCCAGCAGCTCCGGACTAGCGGAGTTCACAGATACGCAGTATTTT. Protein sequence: CASSSGLAEFTDTQYF.

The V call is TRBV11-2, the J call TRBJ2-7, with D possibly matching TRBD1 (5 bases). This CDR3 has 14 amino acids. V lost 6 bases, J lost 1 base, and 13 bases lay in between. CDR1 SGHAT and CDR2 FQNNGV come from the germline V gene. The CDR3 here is CASRGRDGSYEQYF. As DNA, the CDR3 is TGTGCCAGCAGAGGCAGGGATGGATCCTACGAGCAGTACTTC.

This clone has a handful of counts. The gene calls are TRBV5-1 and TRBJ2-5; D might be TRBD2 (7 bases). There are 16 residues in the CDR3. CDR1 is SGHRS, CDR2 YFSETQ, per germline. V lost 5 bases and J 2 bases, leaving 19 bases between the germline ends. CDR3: CASSRGGTGIQETQYF. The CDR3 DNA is TGCGCCAGCAGTAGGGGGGGAACAGGGATTCAAGAGACCCAGTACTTC.

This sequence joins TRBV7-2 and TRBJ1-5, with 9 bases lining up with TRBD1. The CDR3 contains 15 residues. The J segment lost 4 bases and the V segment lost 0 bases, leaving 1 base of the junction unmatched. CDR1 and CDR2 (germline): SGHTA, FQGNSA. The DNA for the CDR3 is TGTGCCAGCAGCTTAGCGGGGACAGGGAATCAGCCCCAGCATTTT. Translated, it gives CASSLAGTGNQPQHF.

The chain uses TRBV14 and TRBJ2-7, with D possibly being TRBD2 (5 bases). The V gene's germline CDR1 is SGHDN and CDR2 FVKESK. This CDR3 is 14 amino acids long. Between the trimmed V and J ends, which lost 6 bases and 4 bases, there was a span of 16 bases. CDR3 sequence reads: CASRLAGPGYEQYF. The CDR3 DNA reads TGTGCCAGCAGGCTAGCAGGACCGGGGTACGAGCAGTACTTC.